This passage covers 25 T cell receptor beta chains from one sample sequenced in a study of radiation and T cells in renal cell carcinoma. The method was immunoSEQ multiplex PCR; TCRdb's version includes in-frame clones alone and lacks a portion of them. There are some 110,000 clones in the sample; roughly 80% occur only once, and 2.5% to 3.5% lies in the top ten. Time point here: baseline pretreatment blood. Sample treatment: 15 Gy SBRT to primary tumor, nephrectomy 4 weeks later. Specimen: blood, collected from a patient whose treatment included radiotherapy and nephrectomy. The receptors were gathered from a woman aged 60-75 years with renal cell carcinoma.

This clone has only a few counts. The chain links TRBV5-1 to TRBJ2-3, with D perhaps matching TRBD1 or TRBD2 (5 bases each). This CDR3 spans 15 amino acids. The germline CDR1 and CDR2 sequences are SGHRS and YFSETQ. Trimming pared 3 bases from V and 1 base from J, leaving 12 bases between. The CDR3 nucleotides are TGCGCCAGCAGCTCGACACGGGGACGCACAGATACGCAGTATTTT. Translating it yields CASSSTRGRTDTQYF.

The DNA for the CDR3 is TGTGCCAGCAGTGGGGACAGGACAGATACGCAGTATTTT. It translates to CASSGDRTDTQYF. The gene calls are TRBV6-1 and TRBJ2-3, with TRBD1 identical over 8 bases. CDR3 length: 13 amino acids. V lost 4 bases to trimming and J lost 3 bases; unmatched junction nucleotides: 0. Germline V lookup: CDR1 MNHNS, CDR2 SASEGT.

This clone was detected once. The V gene is TRBV4-1, the J gene TRBJ2-7, with D perhaps matching TRBD1 (6 bases). This CDR3 is 16 amino acids long. The V end was cut by 0 bases, the J end by 3 bases, with 15 bases between. Germline values: CDR1 MGHRA, CDR2 YSYEKL. CDR3 bases: TGCGCCAGCAGCCAAGAACGGGGCCAGGGGATCTACGAGCAGTACTTC. Residues: CASSQERGQGIYEQYF.

The gene calls are TRBV7-9 and TRBJ1-1; 8 nucleotides agree with TRBD1. With 1 base clipped from V and 1 base from J, the junction kept 5 bases outside the gene matches. CDR1 SEHNR and CDR2 FQNEAQ come from the germline V gene (reference sequence). This CDR3 has 16 residues. The CDR3 sequence is CASSLVGTGPNTEAFF. The CDR3 nucleotides read TGTGCCAGCAGCTTAGTAGGGACAGGTCCGAACACTGAAGCTTTCTTT. The complete variable domain, with remaining parts taken from reference TRBV7-9 and TRBJ1-1, reads DTGVSQNPRHKITKRGQNVTFRCDPISEHNRLYWYRQTLGQGPEFLTYFQNEAQLEKSRLLSDRFSAERPKGSFSTLEIQRTEQGDSAMYLCASSLVGTGPNTEAFFGQGTRLTVV.

V gene TRBV9 combines with J gene TRBJ1-3; 7 positions match TRBD1. There are 17 residues in the CDR3. J was trimmed by 2 bases and V by 3 bases; bases with no gene match: 11. CDR1 is SGDLS and CDR2 is YYNGEE in the germline V gene. The CDR3 DNA is TGTGCCAGCAGCGCTCATTTTGGACAGGAGGCTGGAAACACCATATATTTT. Residues: CASSAHFGQEAGNTIYF.

The table lists this clone with a count of one. The chain recombines TRBV5-1 with TRBJ1-6; D is possibly TRBD1 (5 bases). Per germline, CDR1 SGHRS and CDR2 YFSETQ. V was clipped by 1 base and J by 10 bases, with 18 bases between them. CDR3 length: 16 residues. CDR3 loop: CASSLNLGPAGSPLHF. The DNA for the CDR3 is TGCGCCAGCAGCTTGAACCTGGGACCGGCGGGATCACCCCTCCACTTT.

The V and J genes are TRBV27 and TRBJ2-7; 10 bases line up with TRBD1. The CDR3 sequence is 13 residues long. Unmatched junction bases numbered 5, after V lost 8 bases and J lost 4 bases. CDR1 and CDR2 from the germline V gene are MNHEY and SMNVEV (reference sequence). CDR3 protein: CASRGQGTYEQYF. The CDR3 nucleotides are TGTGCCAGCCGGGGACAGGGGACGTACGAGCAGTACTTC.

The chain carries TRBV7-9 and TRBJ2-5; D is unresolved. The DNA matches TRBJ2-7 better at its end, which makes the J call doubtful. Germline V gives CDR1 SEHNR, CDR2 FQNEAQ (reference sequence). This CDR3 comprises 14 residues. The CDR3 nucleotides read TGTGCCAGCAGCTTCGAGGCGCGGTGGACCGAGCAGTACTTC. Protein sequence: CASSFEARWTEQYF.

In this sample, this clone turned up a few times. V gene TRBV4-1 combines with J gene TRBJ1-1, with D possibly matching TRBD1 (6 bases). V was pared by 0 bases and J by 5 bases, with 10 bases between. The CDR3 is 14 residues long. From germline, CDR1 is MGHRA and CDR2 YSYEKL. The DNA for the CDR3 is TGCGCCAGCAGCCAAGATGAAGGGGGAACTGAAGCTTTCTTT. This codes for CASSQDEGGTEAFF.

The J gene is TRBJ2-2, the V gene TRBV10-1; 7 bases line up with TRBD2. This CDR3 contains 15 residues. The J segment lost 3 bases and the V segment lost 3 bases, leaving 4 bases of the junction unmatched. Germline CDR1 WNHNN, CDR2 SYGVQD (reference sequence). The CDR3: CASSEGLADTGELFF. CDR3 nucleotide sequence: TGCGCCAGCAGTGAAGGGCTAGCGGACACCGGGGAGCTGTTTTTT.

The chain has TRBV20-1 and TRBJ2-7, with D unclear. CDR1 and CDR2 from the germline V gene are DFQATT and SNEGSKA (reference sequence). Trimming left V 3 bases short and J 6 bases short, with 6 bases between. This CDR3 is 10 amino acids long. The CDR3 nucleotides read TGCAGTGCTAGTGCCCTCGAGCAGTACTTC. This codes for CSASALEQYF.

The genes are TRBV28 and TRBJ2-4; 7 nucleotides line up with TRBD1. This CDR3 is built from 13 residues. Trimming took 6 bases from V and 5 from J; bases not matched to a gene: 4. Per the germline V gene, CDR1 is MDHEN and CDR2 is SYDVKM. The chain's CDR3 is CASRQGTQNIQYF. DNA for the CDR3: TGTGCCAGCAGACAGGGGACCCAAAACATTCAGTACTTC.

V gene TRBV10-1 combines with J gene TRBJ1-1; D not certain. Germline V lookup: CDR1 WNHNN, CDR2 SYGVQD (reference sequence). Trimming took 2 bases from V and 6 from J, leaving 10 bases between them. The CDR3 has 13 amino acids. CDR3 DNA: TGCGCCAGCAGTGAGGAGCCAGCTGCTGAAGCTTTCTTT. Protein product: CASSEEPAAEAFF.

V gene TRBV5-1 combines with J gene TRBJ2-5; D gene unclear. The V and J ends lost 1 base and 2 bases respectively, with 18 bases between them. The CDR3 sequence is 17 residues long. CDR1 and CDR2 from the germline V gene are SGHRS and YFSETQ. CDR3 in DNA: TGCGCCAGCAGCTTGCGTTTCATTCCGGCAGCGCAAGAGACCCAGTACTTC. It translates to CASSLRFIPAAQETQYF.

In its sample, this clone was seen a few times. The chain is built from TRBV5-1 and TRBJ2-1; 8 nucleotides align to TRBD2. The V segment lost 4 bases and the J segment 5 bases; nucleotides outside the gene matches: 2. This CDR3 comprises 13 residues. CDR1 is SGHRS and CDR2 is YFSETQ in the germline V gene. For the CDR3, the DNA is TGCGCCAGCAGCCGGGGGGGAAACAATGAGCAGTTCTTC. Amino acid sequence: CASSRGGNNEQFF.

The chain joins TRBV19 to TRBJ1-5; maybe TRBD1 (5 bases). The CDR3 has 13 amino acids. Germline V gene sequence: CDR1 LNHDA, CDR2 SQIVND (reference sequence). V gave up 3 bases and J gave up 2 bases, with 5 bases separating them. The CDR3 region has the DNA TGTGCCAGTAGTATGGGACGCAATCAGCCCCAGCATTTT. Translating it yields CASSMGRNQPQHF.

This chain joins TRBV27 and TRBJ1-1; 7 nucleotides match TRBD1. This CDR3 has 18 amino acids. Trimming removed 6 bases from V and 3 bases from J; junction bases left unmatched: 19. Germline CDR1 is MNHEY and CDR2 is SMNVEV (reference sequence). The CDR3 here is CASSQAPRQGTFDTEAFF. The CDR3 DNA is TGTGCCAGCAGCCAGGCCCCTCGACAGGGTACCTTCGACACTGAAGCTTTCTTT.

The chain links TRBV28 to TRBJ1-1, with TRBD1 as a possible D gene (6 bases). Germline V CDR1 and CDR2: MDHEN, SYDVKM. Trimming left V 5 bases short and J 1 base short, with 14 bases between. This CDR3 is 15 amino acids long. The CDR3 region has the DNA TGTGCCAGCAGTCCTTGGGCACAGGGGAACACTGAAGCTTTCTTT. Its protein product is CASSPWAQGNTEAFF. Full variable domain (rest looked up from reference TRBV28 and TRBJ1-1): DVKVTQSSRYLVKRTGEKVFLECVQDMDHENMFWYRQDPGLGLRLIYFSYDVKMKEKGDIPEGYSVSREKKERFSLILESASTNQTSMYLCASSPWAQGNTEAFFGQGTRLTVV.

The rearrangement links TRBV12-2 to TRBJ2-1. TRBV12-2 is a pseudogene. The CDR3 spans 15 residues. The CDR3 DNA reads TGTGCAAGTCGCTTGGGCAGGGAGAGCTACAATGAGCAGTTCTTC. It codes for CASRLGRESYNEQFF.

V gene TRBV5-1 combines with J gene TRBJ1-1; the match to TRBD1 covers 7 bases. The CDR3 extends over 13 amino acids. Unmatched junction bases numbered 4, after V lost 4 bases and J lost 4 bases. The germline CDR1 and CDR2 sequences are SGHRS and YFSETQ. CDR3 sequence (DNA): TGCGCCAGCAGCGAGGGGGCGCCCACTGAAGCTTTCTTT. Translating gives CASSEGAPTEAFF.

A word on this clone: The sample contains more than one DNA sequence encoding this CDR3. This rearrangement joins TRBV28 to TRBJ2-7; D unresolved. The germline V gene has CDR1 MDHEN and CDR2 SYDVKM. The CDR3 is made up of 12 amino acids. Trimming took 3 bases from V and 3 from J, leaving 6 bases between them. DNA for the CDR3: TGTGCCAGCAGTTTCCCAGGCTACGAGCAGTACTTC. Its translation: CASSFPGYEQYF.

This chain joins TRBV5-1 and TRBJ2-7; 10 nucleotides match TRBD1. The junction had 4 bases not matched to a gene; V was cut back by 1 base and J by 3 bases. Germline V gives CDR1 SGHRS, CDR2 YFSETQ. The CDR3 loop spans 15 amino acids. In DNA, the CDR3 is TGCGCCAGCAGCTTGATGGGACAGGGGATCTACGAGCAGTACTTC. Amino acid sequence: CASSLMGQGIYEQYF.

This chain uses TRBV7-3 with TRBJ1-1; 10 bases are shared with TRBD1. V lost 2 bases, J lost 7 bases, and 10 bases stayed unmatched. This CDR3 contains 16 residues. Germline CDR1 is SGHTA and CDR2 is FQGTGA. The CDR3 sequence: CASSLSGTGVQGEAFF. The CDR3 DNA reads as TGTGCCAGCAGCTTATCCGGGACAGGGGTGCAGGGTGAAGCTTTCTTT.

This sequence joins TRBV5-6 and TRBJ1-1; D is undetermined. Trimming took 4 bases from V and 1 from J, leaving 11 bases between them. The V gene's germline CDR1 is SGHDT and CDR2 YYEEEE. The CDR3 consists of 14 residues. The CDR3 sequence is CASSVGVKNTEAFF. CDR3 sequence (DNA): TGTGCCAGCAGCGTTGGGGTCAAGAACACTGAAGCTTTCTTT.

This chain connects TRBV6-6 to TRBJ2-7; 9 nucleotides line up with TRBD1. The CDR3 has 15 residues. The junction had 9 bases not matched to a gene; V was cut back by 5 bases and J by 4 bases. Germline V gives CDR1 MNHNY, CDR2 SVGAGI (reference sequence). For the CDR3, the DNA is TGTGCCAGCAGTGGGACCGGGACAGGGTTTTACGAGCAGTACTTC. Translated, it gives CASSGTGTGFYEQYF.